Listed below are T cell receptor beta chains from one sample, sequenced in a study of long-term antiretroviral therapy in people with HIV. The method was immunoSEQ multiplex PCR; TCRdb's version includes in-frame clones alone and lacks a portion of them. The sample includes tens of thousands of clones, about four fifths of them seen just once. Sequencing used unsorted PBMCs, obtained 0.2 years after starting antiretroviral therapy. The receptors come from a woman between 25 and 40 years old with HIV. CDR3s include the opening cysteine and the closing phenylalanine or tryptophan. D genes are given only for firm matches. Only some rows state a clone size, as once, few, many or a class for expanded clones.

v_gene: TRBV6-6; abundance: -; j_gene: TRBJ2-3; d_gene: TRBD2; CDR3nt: TGTGCCAGCAGTTACTCGACTAGCGCAGATACGCAGTATTTT; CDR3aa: CASSYSTSADTQYF
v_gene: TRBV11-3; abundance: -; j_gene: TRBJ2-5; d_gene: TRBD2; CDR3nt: TGTGCCAGCAGCCACCCGACTAGCGGGGTTCAAGAGACCCAGTACTTC; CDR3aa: CASSHPTSGVQETQYF
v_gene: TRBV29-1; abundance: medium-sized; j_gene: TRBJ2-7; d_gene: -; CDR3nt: TGCAGCGTTCTAAGGAGCTCCTACGAGCAGTACTTC; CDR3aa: CSVLRSSYEQYF
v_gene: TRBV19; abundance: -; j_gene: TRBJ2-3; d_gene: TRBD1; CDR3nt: TGTGCCAGTAGGGACAGGGGGCGGGCAGATACGCAGTATTTT; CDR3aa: CASRDRGRADTQYF
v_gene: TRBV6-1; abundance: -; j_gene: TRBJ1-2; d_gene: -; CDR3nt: -; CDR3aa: CTSSVSGFLSMATPSVETF
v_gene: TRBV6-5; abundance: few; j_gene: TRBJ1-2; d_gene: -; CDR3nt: TGTGCCAGCGGGGGACGTACTCACAACTATGGCTACACCTTC; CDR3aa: CASGGRTHNYGYTF
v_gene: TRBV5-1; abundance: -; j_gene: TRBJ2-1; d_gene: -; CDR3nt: TGCGCCAGCAACAATGGGTCCTACAATGAGCAGTTCTTC; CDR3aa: CASNNGSYNEQFF
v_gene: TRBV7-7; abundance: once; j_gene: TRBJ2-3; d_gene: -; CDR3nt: TGTGCCAGCAGCTTTTCCGGGTCCCGCACAGATACGCAGTATTTT; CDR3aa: CASSFSGSRTDTQYF
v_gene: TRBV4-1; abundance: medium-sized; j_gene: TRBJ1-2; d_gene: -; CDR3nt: TGCGCCAGCAGCCAAGCTTTTGGCGGGACTGATAGTGGCTACACCTTC; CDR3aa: CASSQAFGGTDSGYTF
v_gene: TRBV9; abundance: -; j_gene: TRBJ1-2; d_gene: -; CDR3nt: TGTGCCAGCAGCGTAGTGAGGACTTCAGATGGCTACACCTTC; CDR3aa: CASSVVRTSDGYTF
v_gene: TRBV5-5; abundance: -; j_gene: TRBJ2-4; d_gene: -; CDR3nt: TGTGCCAGCAGCGTGCCCGGGAGCCAAAACATTCAGTACTTC; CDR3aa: CASSVPGSQNIQYF
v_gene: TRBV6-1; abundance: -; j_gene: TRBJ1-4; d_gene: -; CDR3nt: TGTGCCAGCAGTGAAAAAGATAATGAAAAACTGTTTTTT; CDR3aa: CASSEKDNEKLFF
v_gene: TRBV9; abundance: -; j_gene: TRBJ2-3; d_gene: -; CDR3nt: TGTGCCAGCAGCGTCCGCGGGGGCGCCACAGATACGCAGTATTTT; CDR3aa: CASSVRGGATDTQYF
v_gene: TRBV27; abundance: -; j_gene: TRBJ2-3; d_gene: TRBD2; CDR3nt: TGTGCCAGCAGTCGACGGGGGGGCCGGTCGTCAGATACGCAGTATTTT; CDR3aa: CASSRRGGRSSDTQYF
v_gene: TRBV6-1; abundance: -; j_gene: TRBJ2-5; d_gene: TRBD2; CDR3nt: TGTGCCAGCAGGCGATCTAGCGGGGAGCAAGAGACCCAGTACTTC; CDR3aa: CASRRSSGEQETQYF
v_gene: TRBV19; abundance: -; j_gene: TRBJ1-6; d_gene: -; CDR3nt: TGTGCCAGTAGGGATATCACCTCCTATAATTCACCCCTCCACTTT; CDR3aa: CASRDITSYNSPLHF
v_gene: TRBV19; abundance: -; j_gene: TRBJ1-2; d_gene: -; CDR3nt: TGTGCCAGTAGTATAGGACACTCCAGGGTCGTACGGGATGGCTACACCTTC; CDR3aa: CASSIGHSRVVRDGYTF
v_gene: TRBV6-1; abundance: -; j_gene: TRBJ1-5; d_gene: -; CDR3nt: TGTGCCTCGTGCGAAGAGGGTTTAAGCAATCAGCCCCAGCATTTT; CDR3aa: CASCEEGLSNQPQHF
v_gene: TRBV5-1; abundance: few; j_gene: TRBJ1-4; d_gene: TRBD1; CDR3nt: TGCGCCAGCAAACCCGGGACAGGGAGTGAAAAACTGTTTTTT; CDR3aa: CASKPGTGSEKLFF
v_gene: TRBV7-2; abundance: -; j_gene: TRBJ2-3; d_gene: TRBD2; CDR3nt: TGTGCCAGCAGCCCTAGTGGCGGGGGGGCAGATACGCAGTATTTT; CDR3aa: CASSPSGGGADTQYF
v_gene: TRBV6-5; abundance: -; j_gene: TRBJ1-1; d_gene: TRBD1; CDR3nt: TGTGCCAGCACCGACCCGGGACAGGACGGCACTGAAGCTTTCTTT; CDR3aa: CASTDPGQDGTEAFF
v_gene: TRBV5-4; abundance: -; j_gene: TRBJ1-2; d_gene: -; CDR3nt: TGTGCCAGCAGATTGGGAGCAGAAATCTATGGCTACACCTTC; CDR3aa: CASRLGAEIYGYTF
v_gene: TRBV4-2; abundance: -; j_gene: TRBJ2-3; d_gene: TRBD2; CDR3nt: TGTGCCAGCAGCCAAGTCGCGGGGGGCTTTTCCACAGATACGCAGTATTTT; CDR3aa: CASSQVAGGFSTDTQYF
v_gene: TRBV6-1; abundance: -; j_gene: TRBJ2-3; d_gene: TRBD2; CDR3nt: TGTGCCATCCAAGCGGGGGGTGGGTTTACGCAGTATTTT; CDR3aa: CAIQAGGGFTQYF
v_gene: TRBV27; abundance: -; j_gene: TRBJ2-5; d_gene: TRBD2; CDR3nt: TGTGCCAGCAGCGTGTCCGGGACTAGCGGGGAGACCCAGTACTTC; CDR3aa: CASSVSGTSGETQYF
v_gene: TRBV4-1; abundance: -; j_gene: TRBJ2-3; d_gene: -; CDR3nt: TGCGCCAGCAGCCAAGCTTGGGCAGATACGCAGTATTTT; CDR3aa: CASSQAWADTQYF
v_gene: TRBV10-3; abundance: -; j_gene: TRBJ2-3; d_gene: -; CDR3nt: TGTGCCATCAGAGTGGGCGGGGACGATACGCAGTATTTT; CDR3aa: CAIRVGGDDTQYF
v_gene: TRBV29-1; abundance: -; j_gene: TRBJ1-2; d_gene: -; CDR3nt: TGCAGCGTTGGGGGGATCTATGGCTACACCTTC; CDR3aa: CSVGGIYGYTF
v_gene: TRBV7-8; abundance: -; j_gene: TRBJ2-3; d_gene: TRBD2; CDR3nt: TGTGCCAGCAGCTCAATTATGTGGGGGAGGGCGCAGTATTTT; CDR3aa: CASSSIMWGRAQYF
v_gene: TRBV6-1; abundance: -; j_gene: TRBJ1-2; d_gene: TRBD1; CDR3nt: TGTGCCTGCCGACAGGGTGGAGCTACTAACTATGGCTACACCTTC; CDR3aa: CACRQGGATNYGYTF
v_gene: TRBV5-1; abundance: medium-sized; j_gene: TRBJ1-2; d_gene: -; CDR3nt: TGCGCCAGCAGCTCCCCGCTGGGTGGAGCTAACTATGGCTACACCTTC; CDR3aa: CASSSPLGGANYGYTF
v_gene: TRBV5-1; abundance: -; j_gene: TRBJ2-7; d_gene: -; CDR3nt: TGCGCCAGCAGCTTGGAGGGGGGGACCTACGAGCAGTACTTC; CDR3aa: CASSLEGGTYEQYF
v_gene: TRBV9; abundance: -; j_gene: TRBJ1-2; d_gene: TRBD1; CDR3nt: TGTGCCAGCAGCGTAGATCCAGGGGGTAACTATGGCTACACCTTC; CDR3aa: CASSVDPGGNYGYTF
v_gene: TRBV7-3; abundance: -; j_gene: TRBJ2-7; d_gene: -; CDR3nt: TGTGCCAGCAGCTTAGGGCTCGAGTACGAGCAGTACTTC; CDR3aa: CASSLGLEYEQYF
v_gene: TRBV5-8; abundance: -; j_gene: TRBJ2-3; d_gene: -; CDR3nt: TGTGCCAGCAGCTTGGGCTGGGGCATAGGAACAGATACGCAGTATTTT; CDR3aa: CASSLGWGIGTDTQYF
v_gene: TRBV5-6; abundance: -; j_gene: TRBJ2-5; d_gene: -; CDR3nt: TGTGCCAGCAGCTTGGTGACAGTCCTTCAAGAGACCCAGTACTTC; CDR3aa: CASSLVTVLQETQYF
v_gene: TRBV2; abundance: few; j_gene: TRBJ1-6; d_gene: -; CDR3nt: TGTGCCAGCAGTGAACAAGGATTTACGAATTCACCCCTCCACTTT; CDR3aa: CASSEQGFTNSPLHF
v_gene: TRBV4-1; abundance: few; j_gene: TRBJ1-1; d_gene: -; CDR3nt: TGCGCCAGCAGCCCTGGAACAGGGAGGACCACTGAAGCTTTCTTT; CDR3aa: CASSPGTGRTTEAFF
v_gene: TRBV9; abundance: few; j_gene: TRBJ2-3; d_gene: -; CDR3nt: TGTGCCAGCAGCGTAGTAGGAGGCACAGATACGCAGTATTTT; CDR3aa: CASSVVGGTDTQYF
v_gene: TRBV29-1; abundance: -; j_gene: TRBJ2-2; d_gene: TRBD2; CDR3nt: TGCAGCGTTCGTGGGAGGGAGAGGGCCGGGGAGCTGTTTTTT; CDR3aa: CSVRGRERAGELFF
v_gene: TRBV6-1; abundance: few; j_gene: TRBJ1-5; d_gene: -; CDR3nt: TGTGCCAGCAGTGAAATGGGGGGCCTTAGCAATCAGCCCCAGCATTTT; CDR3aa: CASSEMGGLSNQPQHF
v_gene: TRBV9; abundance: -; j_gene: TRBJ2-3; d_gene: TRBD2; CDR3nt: TGTGCCAGCAGCGACGGGACTAGCGGGAGCACAGATACGCAGTATTTT; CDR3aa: CASSDGTSGSTDTQYF
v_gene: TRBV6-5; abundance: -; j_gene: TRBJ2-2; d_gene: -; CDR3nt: TGTGCCAGCACCCTCTTTGCCGGGGGCACCGGGGAGCTGTTTTTT; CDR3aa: CASTLFAGGTGELFF
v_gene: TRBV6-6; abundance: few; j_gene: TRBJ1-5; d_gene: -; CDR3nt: TGTGCCAGCAGTATCCGGGACGGCCTCAATCAGCCCCAGCATTTT; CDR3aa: CASSIRDGLNQPQHF
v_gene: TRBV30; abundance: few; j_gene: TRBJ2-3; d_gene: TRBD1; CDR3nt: TGTGCCTGGAGATACGACAGGGAAACAGATACGCAGTATTTT; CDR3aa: CAWRYDRETDTQYF
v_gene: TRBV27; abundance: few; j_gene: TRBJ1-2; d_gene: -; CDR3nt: TGTGCCAGCAGTTCTACCGGGACGGGTAACTATGGCTACACCTTC; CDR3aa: CASSSTGTGNYGYTF
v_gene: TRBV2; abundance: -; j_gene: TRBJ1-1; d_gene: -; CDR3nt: TGTGCCAGCAGTGATGATGCCCCTGGGGCAGGGAACACTGAAGCTTTCTTT; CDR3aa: CASSDDAPGAGNTEAFF
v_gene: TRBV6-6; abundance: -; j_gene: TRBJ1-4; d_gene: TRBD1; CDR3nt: TGTGCCAGCAGTTACTCATGGGACAGTCATGAAAAACTGTTTTTT; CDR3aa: CASSYSWDSHEKLFF
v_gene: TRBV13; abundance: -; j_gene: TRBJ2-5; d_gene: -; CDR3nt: TGTGCCAGCAGCTTAAATAATGATGAGACCCAGTACTTC; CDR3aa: CASSLNNDETQYF
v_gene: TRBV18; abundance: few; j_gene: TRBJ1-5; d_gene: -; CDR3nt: TGTGCCAGCTCACCACAGGCAGGGGAGCAGCCCCAGCATTTT; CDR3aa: CASSPQAGEQPQHF